One sample yielded the 24 T cell receptor beta chains listed below, sequenced in a study of patients with pleural tuberculosis. TCRdb re-called the reads through MiXCR, storing one row per CDR3 protein. Of tens of thousands of distinct CDR3 sequences listed, over 15% are singletons. Sequenced sample: peripheral blood. The receptors shown here come from a human donor with pleural tuberculosis.

This clonotype was found many times. The chain combines TRBV4-1 with TRBJ1-1, with TRBD1 as a possible D gene (6 bases). V shed 0 bases and J shed 1 base, with 15 bases lying between them. Germline V gives CDR1 MGHRA, CDR2 YSYEKL. The CDR3 runs 17 residues. CDR3 sequence reads: CASSQDRGAGRNTEAFF. The CDR3 DNA is TGCGCCAGCAGCCAAGATCGGGGGGCCGGAAGGAACACTGAAGCTTTCTTT.

This clonotype was observed many times. The V gene is TRBV7-6, the J gene TRBJ1-4, with TRBD1 matching over 7 bases. The CDR3 runs 16 residues. V shed 4 bases, J shed 1 base, and the junction held 6 bases outside the gene matches. CDR1 and CDR2 (germline): SGHVS, FNYEAQ. CDR3 in amino acids: CASSSGTDGTNEKLFF. The CDR3 nucleotides are TGTGCCAGCAGCTCCGGGACAGATGGAACTAATGAAAAACTGTTTTTT.

Remarks on this clonotype: Possible read error: a much larger clone is one base away. The chain uses TRBV29-1 and TRBJ2-7, with 7 bases matching TRBD1. The junction had 8 bases not matched to a gene; V was cut back by 1 base and J by 2 bases. This CDR3 has 15 amino acids. CDR1 SQVTM and CDR2 ANQGSEA come from the germline V gene. The CDR3 is CSVEGPDRSTYEQYF. The CDR3 nucleotides are TGCAGCGTTGAAGGTCCGGACAGGAGTACCTACGAGCAGTACTTC.

The sample holds many counts of this clonotype. This may come from a read error, since a much larger clone is one base off. This chain connects TRBV6-1 to TRBJ2-1; 7 positions match TRBD2. The CDR3 length is 15 residues. CDR1 MNHNS and CDR2 SASEGT come from the germline V gene. Trimming cost V 2 bases and J 9 bases; bases outside gene matches: 10. Here the CDR3 DNA reads TGTGCCAGCAGTGAAAGGGGACTATGGATCGGTGAGCAGTTCTTC. Translated, it gives CASSERGLWIGEQFF.

This clonotype was counted ten times or more. This chain joins TRBV24-1 and TRBJ2-5; no firm D call. V gave up 8 bases and J gave up 5 bases, with 8 bases separating them. The V gene's germline CDR1 is KGHDR and CDR2 SFDVKD. CDR3 size: 11 residues. The CDR3 bases are TGTGCCACCACCCAAGGGGAGACCCAGTACTTC. This translates into CATTQGETQYF.

Many counts were recorded for this clonotype. This rearrangement joins TRBV7-2 to TRBJ2-1; 8 positions agree with TRBD2. This CDR3 is 11 amino acids long. Germline loops: CDR1 SGHTA, CDR2 FQGNSA. Trimming cost V 4 bases and J 13 bases; bases outside gene matches: 3. The CDR3 DNA is TGTGCCAGCAGCTCGGGGACTAGACAGTTCTTC. The encoded protein is CASSSGTRQFF.

This clonotype was observed at least ten times. This chain connects TRBV4-1 to TRBJ2-3, with TRBD2 matching 9 bases. The trim removed 4 bases at V and 2 bases at J, leaving 16 bases unmatched. From germline, CDR1 is MGHRA and CDR2 YSYEKL. The CDR3 has 19 residues. The CDR3 bases are TGCGCCAGCAGCCTCCGCCCTCGAGGGGCTAGCGGGAACACAGATACGCAGTATTTT. This sequence encodes CASSLRPRGASGNTDTQYF.

This clonotype was counted many times. The gene calls are TRBV29-1 and TRBJ2-1; D gene uncertain. Germline values: CDR1 SQVTM, CDR2 ANQGSEA. V shed 5 bases and J shed 0 bases, with 20 bases lying between them. The CDR3 runs to 17 residues. CDR3 region: CSVFLAGQFGSYNEQFF. The CDR3 nucleotides read TGCAGCGTTTTCCTCGCAGGTCAGTTTGGCTCCTACAATGAGCAGTTCTTC.

This clonotype was detected many times. The chain joins TRBV15 to TRBJ2-1; no firm D call. The germline gives CDR1 LNHNV, CDR2 YYDKDF (reference sequence). The CDR3 contains 14 residues. V was cut by 0 bases and J by 4 bases, with 7 bases left in between. DNA of the CDR3: TGTGCCACCAGCAGAGAAAGGGTTTACAATGAGCAGTTCTTC. Protein: CATSRERVYNEQFF.

This clonotype was found many times. V and J are TRBV15 and TRBJ2-1; 8 nucleotides align to TRBD2. The J segment lost 9 bases and the V segment lost 6 bases, leaving 16 bases of the junction unmatched. The CDR3 consists of 16 residues. Germline V gene data show CDR1 as LNHNV and CDR2 as YYDKDF (reference sequence). CDR3 sequence (DNA): TGTGCCACCAGTTTAAGACCGGGGGGGCCTCCCGGTGAGCAGTTCTTC. Translation: CATSLRPGGPPGEQFF.

In its sample, this clonotype was seen many times. This chain connects TRBV6-2 or TRBV6-3 to TRBJ1-1, with D hard to call. Trimming stripped 7 bases from V and 6 bases from J, with 15 bases between. This CDR3 comprises 13 residues. Germline values: CDR1 MNHEY, CDR2 SVGEGT. CDR3 sequence (DNA): TGTGCCAGCAAGCTCGGACCCTCGCCTGAAGCTTTCTTT. It specifies CASKLGPSPEAFF.

The genes are TRBV7-2 and TRBJ1-2; 9 positions match TRBD1. The germline CDR1 and CDR2 sequences are SGHTA and FQGNSA. The CDR3 consists of 14 residues. Trimming cost V 5 bases and J 7 bases; bases outside gene matches: 8. CDR3 sequence (DNA): TGTGCCAGCAGCACTAGGACAGGGGACTGTGGCTACACCTTC. Translation gives CASSTRTGDCGYTF.

Many counts were recorded for this clonotype. The chain joins TRBV6-1 to TRBJ2-1, with no clear D. Germline V gene data show CDR1 as MNHNS and CDR2 as SASEGT. The V gene lost 7 bases and the J gene lost 3 bases, with 10 bases spanning the gap. The CDR3 consists of 13 residues. The CDR3 nucleotides are TGTGCCAGCACCACAGCAGGCTACAATGAGCAGTTCTTC. This translates into CASTTAGYNEQFF.

This clonotype appeared many times. The chain employs TRBV7-2 and TRBJ2-4; TRBD2 matches 8 bases. Germline values: CDR1 SGHTA, CDR2 FQGNSA. This CDR3 comprises 15 residues. J was trimmed by 5 bases and V by 5 bases; bases with no gene match: 8. In DNA, the CDR3 is TGTGCCAGCAGCCAGCATAGCGGGATGGAAAACATTCAGTACTTC. This sequence encodes CASSQHSGMENIQYF. The full variable domain, completed using reference TRBV7-2 and TRBJ2-4, is GAGVSQSPSNKVTEKGKDVELRCDPISGHTALYWYRQSLGQGLEFLIYFQGNSAPDKSGLPSDRFSAERTGGSVSTLTIQRTQQEDSAVYLCASSQHSGMENIQYFGAGTRLSVL.

Many counts were recorded for this clonotype. The chain couples TRBV6-1 to TRBJ2-7, with a possible D match to TRBD1 (5 bases). Between the trimmed V and J ends, which lost 6 bases and 2 bases, there was a span of 11 bases. The CDR3 runs 13 residues. The germline V gene encodes CDR1 MNHNS and CDR2 SASEGT. CDR3 residues: CASRETDPYEQYF. CDR3 coding DNA: TGTGCCAGCAGAGAGACAGACCCCTACGAGCAGTACTTC.

This clonotype was observed many times. The chain links TRBV7-6 to TRBJ2-5; D ambiguous. The CDR3 consists of 12 residues. Trimming pared 6 bases from V and 2 bases from J, leaving 7 bases between. Germline loops: CDR1 SGHVS, CDR2 FNYEAQ. The CDR3 loop is CASSESQETQYF. DNA for the CDR3: TGTGCCAGCAGTGAAAGTCAAGAGACCCAGTACTTC.

There are many counts of this clonotype. This chain connects TRBV7-9 to TRBJ2-7; D possibly corresponds to TRBD1 (6 bases). The germline V gene encodes CDR1 SEHNR and CDR2 FQNEAQ (reference sequence). The germline V and J ends were trimmed by 8 bases and 0 bases, with 11 bases remaining between them. This CDR3 has 13 amino acids. The CDR3 DNA reads TGTGCCAGCGATACAGGGTCCTCCTACGAGCAGTACTTC. Residues: CASDTGSSYEQYF.

This clonotype was observed many times. V gene TRBV20-1 combines with J gene TRBJ2-7; no clear D gene. Germline V gene lookup returns CDR1 DFQATT and CDR2 SNEGSKA (reference sequence). The CDR3 consists of 15 residues. The V and J ends lost 5 bases and 0 bases respectively, with 17 bases between them. CDR3 sequence reads: CSAAARPSTSYEQYF. The CDR3 region has the DNA TGCAGTGCTGCCGCTAGGCCGTCTACCTCCTACGAGCAGTACTTC.

This clonotype was detected ten times or more. In DNA form, the CDR3 reads TGTGCCAGCAGCGTCAACAGTAGATCTCACTACGAGCAGTACTTC. Its protein is CASSVNSRSHYEQYF. The V gene is TRBV9, the J gene TRBJ2-7; D uncertain. The germline V gene has CDR1 SGDLS and CDR2 YYNGEE. This CDR3 is built from 15 residues. The V end lost 2 bases, the J end lost 3 bases, and 15 bases lay between the germline ends. The full variable domain, in which reference TRBV9 and TRBJ2-7 provide the parts outside the CDR3, is DSGVTQTPKHLITATGQRVTLRCSPRSGDLSVYWYQQSLDQGLQFLIQYYNGEERAKGNILERFSAQQFPDLHSELNLSSLELGDSALYFCASSVNSRSHYEQYFGPGTRLTVT.

Many counts were recorded for this clonotype. V and J are TRBV12-3 or TRBV12-4 and TRBJ2-7, with 7 bases that match TRBD2. The CDR3 is 14 amino acids. V shed 7 bases, J shed 2 bases, and the junction held 8 bases outside the gene matches. DNA for the CDR3: TGTGCCAGCACCCTCCTGGGAGGGCCCTACGAGCAGTACTTC. It codes for CASTLLGGPYEQYF.

This clonotype was seen a handful of times. V and J are TRBV30 and TRBJ2-1, with D maybe TRBD1 (5 bases). The CDR3 loop spans 14 amino acids. V was pared by 1 base and J by 9 bases, with 16 bases between. Germline lookup yields CDR1 GTSNPN and CDR2 SVGIG (reference sequence). The DNA of the CDR3 is TGTGCCTGGAGTGGGCTTCTAGGGGTTGGTGAGCAGTTCTTC. It specifies CAWSGLLGVGEQFF.

The V call is TRBV27, the J call TRBJ1-2; tentatively, D is TRBD1 (5 bases). V was pared by 5 bases and J by 11 bases, with 15 bases between. Looked up from germline, CDR1 is MNHEY and CDR2 is SMNVEV (reference sequence). This CDR3 is built from 12 residues. CDR3 nucleotide sequence: TGTGCCAGCAGTCCCGGGGCTTGGGGATACACCTTC. Amino acid sequence: CASSPGAWGYTF.

This clonotype was detected many times. This chain links TRBV9 with TRBJ1-1, with D possibly being TRBD1 (6 bases). Germline CDR1 is SGDLS and CDR2 is YYNGEE. The V gene lost 0 bases and the J gene lost 0 bases, with 12 bases spanning the gap. This CDR3 is built from 16 residues. CDR3 DNA sequence: TGTGCCAGCAGCGTAGGTCCCGGACAGATGAACACTGAAGCTTTCTTT. As protein: CASSVGPGQMNTEAFF.

In its sample, this clonotype was seen many times. The chain recombines TRBV11-2 with TRBJ1-1, with D unresolved. CDR1 is SGHAT and CDR2 is FQNNGV in the germline V gene. The V and J ends lost 5 bases and 0 bases respectively, with 7 bases between them. The CDR3 runs 13 residues. The CDR3 DNA follows: TGTGCCAGCAGCCCTAACTTGAACACTGAAGCTTTCTTT. It yields the protein CASSPNLNTEAFF.